The clone carrying this TCR beta chain was seen a handful of times. The antigen is not known. The entry originates in a study of T-cell memory formation after mild COVID-19. On the study more broadly: Each donor largely had its own TCR clusters. Regarding the study as a whole: Memory from before infection featured some responding clones, which suggests cross-reactive memory joined.

TCR alpha and TCR beta cDNA libraries carrying sample barcodes and UMIs were produced by 5'RACE using constant-segment primers. TCRdb reprocessed the 5' RACE reads via MiXCR and lists one record per CDR3 protein. The sample has about 440,000 distinct CDR3 sequences; over 15% are singletons. This CDR3 region has 17 residues. The V and J ends lost 5 bases and 3 bases, in that order; junction bases with no gene match: 12. The rearrangement links TRBV12-3 or TRBV12-4 to TRBJ2-7; 11 nucleotides align to TRBD1. The clonotype comes from an adult woman who had mild COVID-19 (a few samples of this study predate the infection). Cell type and time point are not known. The sample taken for sequencing was PBMCs or a T cell subset sorted from them (not recorded which). This CDR3 reads CASSPPSGQGVDYEQYF. The CDR3, as DNA: TGTGCCAGCAGTCCCCCCTCGGGACAGGGGGTCGACTACGAGCAGTACTTC.